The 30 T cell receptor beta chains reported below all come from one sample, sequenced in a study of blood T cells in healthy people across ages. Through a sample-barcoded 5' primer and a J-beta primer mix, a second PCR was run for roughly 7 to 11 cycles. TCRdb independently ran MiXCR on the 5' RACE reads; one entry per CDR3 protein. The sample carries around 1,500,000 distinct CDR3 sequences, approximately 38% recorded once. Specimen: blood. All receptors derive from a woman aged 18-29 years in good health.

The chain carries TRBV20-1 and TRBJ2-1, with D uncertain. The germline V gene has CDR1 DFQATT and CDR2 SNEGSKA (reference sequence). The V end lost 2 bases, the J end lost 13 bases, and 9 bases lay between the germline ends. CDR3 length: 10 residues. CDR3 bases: TGCAGTGCTAGATCGGAGTTACAGTTCTTC. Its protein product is CSARSELQFF.

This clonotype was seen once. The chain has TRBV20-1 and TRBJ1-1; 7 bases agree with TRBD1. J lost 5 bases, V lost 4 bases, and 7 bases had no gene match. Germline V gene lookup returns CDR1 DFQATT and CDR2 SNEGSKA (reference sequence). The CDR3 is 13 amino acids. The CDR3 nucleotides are TGCAGTGCTAATAGGGGGCGAAATACTGAAGCTTTCTTT. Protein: CSANRGRNTEAFF.

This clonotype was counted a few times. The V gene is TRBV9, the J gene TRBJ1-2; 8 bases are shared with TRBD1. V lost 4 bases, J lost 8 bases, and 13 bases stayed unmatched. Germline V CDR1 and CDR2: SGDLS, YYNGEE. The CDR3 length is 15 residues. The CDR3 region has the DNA TGTGCCAGCAGCCCTCCCGGCAGGGGGCTACGGGGCTACACCTTC. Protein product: CASSPPGRGLRGYTF.

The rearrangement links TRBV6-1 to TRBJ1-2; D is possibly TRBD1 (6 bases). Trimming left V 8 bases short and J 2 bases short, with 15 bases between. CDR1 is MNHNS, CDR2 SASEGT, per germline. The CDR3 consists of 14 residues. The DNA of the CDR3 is TGTGCCAGCCAGCAGCGGGGGGCCAACTATGGCTACACCTTC. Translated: CASQQRGANYGYTF.

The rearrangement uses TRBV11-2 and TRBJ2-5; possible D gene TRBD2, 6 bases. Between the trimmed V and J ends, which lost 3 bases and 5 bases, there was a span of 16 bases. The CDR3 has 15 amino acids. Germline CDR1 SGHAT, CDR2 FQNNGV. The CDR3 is CASSFGGGVGETQYF. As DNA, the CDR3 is TGTGCCAGCAGCTTCGGTGGCGGGGTCGGGGAGACCCAGTACTTC.

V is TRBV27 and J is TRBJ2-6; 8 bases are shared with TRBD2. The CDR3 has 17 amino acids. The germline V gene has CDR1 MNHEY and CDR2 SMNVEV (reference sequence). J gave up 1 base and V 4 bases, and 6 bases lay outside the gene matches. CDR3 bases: TGTGCCAGCAGTTCGGCGGGGGGAACTTCTGGGGCCAACGTCCTGACTTTC. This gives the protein CASSSAGGTSGANVLTF.

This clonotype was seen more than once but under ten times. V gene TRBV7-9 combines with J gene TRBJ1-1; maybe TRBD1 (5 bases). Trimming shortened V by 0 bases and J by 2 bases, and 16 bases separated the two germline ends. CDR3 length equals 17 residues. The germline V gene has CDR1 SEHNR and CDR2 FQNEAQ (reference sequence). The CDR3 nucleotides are TGTGCCAGCAGCTTAGCGCTGACCCGCGGGGCTAACACTGAAGCTTTCTTT. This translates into CASSLALTRGANTEAFF. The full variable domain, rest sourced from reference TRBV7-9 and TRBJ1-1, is DTGVSQNPRHKITKRGQNVTFRCDPISEHNRLYWYRQTLGQGPEFLTYFQNEAQLEKSRLLSDRFSAERPKGSFSTLEIQRTEQGDSAMYLCASSLALTRGANTEAFFGQGTRLTVV.

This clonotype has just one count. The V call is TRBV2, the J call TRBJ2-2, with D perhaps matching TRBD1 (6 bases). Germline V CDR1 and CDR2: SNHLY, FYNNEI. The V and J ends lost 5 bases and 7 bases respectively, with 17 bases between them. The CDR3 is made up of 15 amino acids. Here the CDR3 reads CASSKTGLSNGELFF. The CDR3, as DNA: TGTGCCAGCAGTAAAACAGGGTTGTCGAACGGGGAGCTGTTTTTT.

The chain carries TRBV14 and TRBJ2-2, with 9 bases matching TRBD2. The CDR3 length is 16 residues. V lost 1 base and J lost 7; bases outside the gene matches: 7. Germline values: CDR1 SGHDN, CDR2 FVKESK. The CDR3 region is CASSQGLADTIGELFF. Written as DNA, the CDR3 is TGTGCCAGCAGCCAAGGACTAGCGGACACGATCGGGGAGCTGTTTTTT.

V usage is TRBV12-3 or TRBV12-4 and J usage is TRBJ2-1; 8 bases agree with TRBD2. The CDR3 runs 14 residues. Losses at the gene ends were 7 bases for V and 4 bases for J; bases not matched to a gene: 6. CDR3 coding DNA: TGTGCCAGCAACCTAGCGGGTGATTACAATGAGCAGTTCTTC. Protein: CASNLAGDYNEQFF.

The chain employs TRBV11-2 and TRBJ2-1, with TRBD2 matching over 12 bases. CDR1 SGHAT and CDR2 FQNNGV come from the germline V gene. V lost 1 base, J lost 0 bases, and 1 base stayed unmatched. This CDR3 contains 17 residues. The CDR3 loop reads CASSLASGRASYNEQFF. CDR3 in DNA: TGTGCCAGCAGCTTAGCTAGCGGGAGGGCCTCCTACAATGAGCAGTTCTTC.

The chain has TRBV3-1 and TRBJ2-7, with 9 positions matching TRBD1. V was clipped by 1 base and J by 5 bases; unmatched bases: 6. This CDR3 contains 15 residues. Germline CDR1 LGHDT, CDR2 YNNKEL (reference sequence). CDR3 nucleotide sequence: TGTGCCAGCAGCCAAGGTGACAGGGGGGGCAACGAGCAGTACTTC. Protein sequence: CASSQGDRGGNEQYF.

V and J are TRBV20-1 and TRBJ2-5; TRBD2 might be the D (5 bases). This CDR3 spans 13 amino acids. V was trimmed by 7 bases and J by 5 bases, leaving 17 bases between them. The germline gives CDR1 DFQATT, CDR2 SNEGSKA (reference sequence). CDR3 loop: CSGPDLATETQYF. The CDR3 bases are TGCAGTGGTCCGGACCTAGCAACGGAGACCCAGTACTTC.

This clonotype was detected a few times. The CDR3 sequence: CASTPTAGTEYNEQFF. CDR3 DNA sequence: TGTGCCAGCACCCCAACTGCCGGGACGGAGTACAATGAGCAGTTCTTC. V is TRBV7-9 and J is TRBJ2-1, with D tentatively TRBD1 or TRBD2 (5 bases each). In germline, CDR1 is SEHNR, CDR2 FQNEAQ (reference sequence). Trimming took 7 bases from V and 4 from J, leaving 20 bases between them. The CDR3 runs to 16 residues.

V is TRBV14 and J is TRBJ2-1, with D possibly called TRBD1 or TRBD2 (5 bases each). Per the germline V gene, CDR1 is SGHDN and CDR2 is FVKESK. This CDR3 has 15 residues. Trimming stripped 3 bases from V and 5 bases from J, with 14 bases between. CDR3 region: CASSHRGRENNEQFF. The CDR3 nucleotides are TGTGCCAGCAGCCACCGCGGCAGGGAGAACAATGAGCAGTTCTTC.

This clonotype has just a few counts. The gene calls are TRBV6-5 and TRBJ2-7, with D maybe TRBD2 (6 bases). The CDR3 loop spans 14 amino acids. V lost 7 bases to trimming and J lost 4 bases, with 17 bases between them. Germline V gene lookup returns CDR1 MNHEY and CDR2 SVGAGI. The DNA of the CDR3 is TGTGCCAGCACCCCACGGCGGGAACCTTACGAGCAGTACTTC. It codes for CASTPRREPYEQYF.

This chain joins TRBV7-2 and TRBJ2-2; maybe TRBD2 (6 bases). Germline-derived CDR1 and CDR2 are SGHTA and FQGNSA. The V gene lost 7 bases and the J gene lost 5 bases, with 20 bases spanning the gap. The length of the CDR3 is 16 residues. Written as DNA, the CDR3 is TGTGCCAGCACGGTGTTTGGAGGGACCCGTACCGGGGAGCTGTTTTTT. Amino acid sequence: CASTVFGGTRTGELFF.

CDR3 protein: CASSRPTTQITGLNYGYTF. The CDR3 DNA reads TGTGCCAGCAGCCGACCAACGACTCAAATAACAGGGTTGAACTATGGCTACACCTTC. This chain links TRBV25-1 with TRBJ1-2; maybe TRBD1 (6 bases). The V end lost 6 bases, the J end lost 2 bases, and 28 bases lay between the germline ends. CDR1 MGHDK and CDR2 SYGVNS come from the germline V gene. This CDR3 has 19 amino acids.

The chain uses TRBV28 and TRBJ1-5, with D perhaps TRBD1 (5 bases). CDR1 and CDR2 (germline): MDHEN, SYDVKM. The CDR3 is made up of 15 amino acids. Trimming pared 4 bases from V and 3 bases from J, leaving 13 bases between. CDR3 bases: TGTGCCAGCAGTTCCCCCACAGGACTCAATCAGCCCCAGCATTTT. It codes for CASSSPTGLNQPQHF.

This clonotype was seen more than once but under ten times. CDR3 loop: CSASGFYNEQYF. CDR3 DNA sequence: TGCAGTGCTAGCGGATTCTACAATGAGCAGTACTTC. The J gene is TRBJ2-1, the V gene TRBV20-1; unclear D gene. Matching the DNA end better, TRBJ2-7 makes the J call doubtful. This CDR3 is 12 amino acids long. The germline CDR1 and CDR2 sequences are DFQATT and SNEGSKA (reference sequence).

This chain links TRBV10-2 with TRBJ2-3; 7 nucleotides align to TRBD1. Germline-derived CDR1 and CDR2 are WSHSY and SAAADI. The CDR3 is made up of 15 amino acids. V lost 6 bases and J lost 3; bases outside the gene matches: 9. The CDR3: CASRKTTGWTDTQYF. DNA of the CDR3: TGCGCCAGCAGAAAAACGACAGGGTGGACAGATACGCAGTATTTT.

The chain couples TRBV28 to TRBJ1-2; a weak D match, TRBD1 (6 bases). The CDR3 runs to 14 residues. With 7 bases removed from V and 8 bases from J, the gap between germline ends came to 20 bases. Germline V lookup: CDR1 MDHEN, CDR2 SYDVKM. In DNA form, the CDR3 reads TGTGCCAGCATCCTTAGGGGGATGCAAAGGGGCTACACCTTC. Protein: CASILRGMQRGYTF.

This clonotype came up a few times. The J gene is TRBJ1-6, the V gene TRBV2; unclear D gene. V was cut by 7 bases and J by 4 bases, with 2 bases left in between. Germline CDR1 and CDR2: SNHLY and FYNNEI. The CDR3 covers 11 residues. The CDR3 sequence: CASTYNSPLHF. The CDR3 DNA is TGTGCCAGCACTTATAATTCACCCCTCCACTTT.

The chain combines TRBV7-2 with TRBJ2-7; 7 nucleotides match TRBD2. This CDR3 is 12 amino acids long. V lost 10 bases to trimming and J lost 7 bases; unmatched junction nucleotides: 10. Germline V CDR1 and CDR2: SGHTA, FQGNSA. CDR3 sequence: CAILGGRGEQYF. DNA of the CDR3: TGTGCCATCCTGGGGGGGAGAGGGGAGCAGTACTTC.

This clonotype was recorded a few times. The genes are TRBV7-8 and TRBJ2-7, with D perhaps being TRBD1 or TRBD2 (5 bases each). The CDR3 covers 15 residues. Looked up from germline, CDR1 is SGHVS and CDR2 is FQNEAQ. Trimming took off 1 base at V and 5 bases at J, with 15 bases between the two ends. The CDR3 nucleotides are TGTGCCAGCAGCTTAGTTGGGGGAAGTGGAAACGAGCAGTACTTC. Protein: CASSLVGGSGNEQYF.

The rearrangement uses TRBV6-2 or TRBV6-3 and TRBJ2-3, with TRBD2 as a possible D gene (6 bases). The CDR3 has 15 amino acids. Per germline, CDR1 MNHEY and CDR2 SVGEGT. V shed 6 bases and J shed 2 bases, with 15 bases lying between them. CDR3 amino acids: CASSPGVGITDTQYF. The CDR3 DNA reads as TGTGCCAGCAGCCCGGGGGTCGGGATCACAGATACGCAGTATTTT.

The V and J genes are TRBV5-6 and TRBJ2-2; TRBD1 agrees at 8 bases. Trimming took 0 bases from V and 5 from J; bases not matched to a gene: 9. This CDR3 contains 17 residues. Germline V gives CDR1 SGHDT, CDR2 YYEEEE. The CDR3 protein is CASSLAWGTGWTGELFF. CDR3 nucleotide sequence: TGTGCCAGCAGCTTGGCCTGGGGGACAGGATGGACCGGGGAGCTGTTTTTT.

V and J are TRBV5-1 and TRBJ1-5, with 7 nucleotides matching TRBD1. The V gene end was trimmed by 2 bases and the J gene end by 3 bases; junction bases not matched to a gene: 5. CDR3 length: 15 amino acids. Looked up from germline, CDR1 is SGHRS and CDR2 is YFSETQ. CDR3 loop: CASSLQGYDNQPQHF. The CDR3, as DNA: TGCGCCAGCAGCTTACAGGGGTATGACAATCAGCCCCAGCATTTT.

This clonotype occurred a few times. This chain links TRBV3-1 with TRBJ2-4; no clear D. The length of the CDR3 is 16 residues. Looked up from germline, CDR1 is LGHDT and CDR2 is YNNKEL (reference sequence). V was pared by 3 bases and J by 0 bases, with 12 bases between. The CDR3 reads CASSQHRALAKNIQYF. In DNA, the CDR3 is TGTGCCAGCAGCCAGCATCGCGCTCTAGCCAAAAACATTCAGTACTTC.

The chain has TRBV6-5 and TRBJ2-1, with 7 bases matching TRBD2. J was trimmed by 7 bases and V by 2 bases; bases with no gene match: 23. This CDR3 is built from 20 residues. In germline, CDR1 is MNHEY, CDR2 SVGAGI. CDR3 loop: CASSYGVAGGRVAGYNEQFF. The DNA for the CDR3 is TGTGCCAGCAGTTACGGGGTCGCGGGTGGGAGGGTAGCGGGCTATAATGAGCAGTTCTTC.